These 10 T cell receptor beta chains came from one sample sequenced in a study of cytomegalovirus exposure and HLA in healthy donors. Generated by immunoSEQ multiplex PCR, the TCRdb table keeps only in-frame clones and is missing some. Of 110,000 or so clones in the sample, 88% were seen once. The sample comprised PBMCs. Receptors originate from a woman aged 18-35 years in good health and CMV-seronegative.

The chain is built from TRBV5-4 and TRBJ2-1; D remains ambiguous. Trimming removed 5 bases at V and 8 bases at J, with 8 bases between. This CDR3 comprises 11 residues. From germline, CDR1 is SGHNT and CDR2 YYREEE (reference sequence). CDR3 DNA: TGTGCCAGCAGTTTACGGGATGAGCAGTTCTTC. This sequence encodes CASSLRDEQFF.

A few counts support this clone. CDR3 nucleotide sequence: TGTGCCAGCAGCTTGGCCAGCGGGGGAGAGACCCAGTACTTC. This encodes CASSLASGGETQYF. The genes are TRBV5-4 and TRBJ2-5; TRBD2 matches 8 bases. CDR1 and CDR2 (germline): SGHNT, YYREEE (reference sequence). The V segment lost 0 bases and the J segment 4 bases; nucleotides outside the gene matches: 2. CDR3 length equals 14 residues.

This chain uses TRBV9 with TRBJ1-1; 7 bases line up with TRBD1. J gave up 7 bases and V 3 bases, and 12 bases lay outside the gene matches. The CDR3 extends over 15 amino acids. CDR1 is SGDLS, CDR2 YYNGEE, per germline. The CDR3 DNA reads TGTGCCAGCAGCGACCGGGACAGCGGACCCCTTGAAGCTTTCTTT. Residues: CASSDRDSGPLEAFF.

The V and J genes are TRBV25-1 and TRBJ2-1; the D is unclear. CDR3 length: 14 residues. Germline V gives CDR1 MGHDK, CDR2 SYGVNS. Trimming left V 0 bases short and J 4 bases short, with 7 bases between. CDR3 in amino acids: CASSEYGAYNEQFF. The DNA for the CDR3 is TGTGCCAGCAGTGAATATGGAGCTTACAATGAGCAGTTCTTC.

V gene TRBV28 combines with J gene TRBJ2-2; 7 bases fit TRBD2. After removal of 3 bases from V and 5 bases from J, the junction contained 9 bases not matched to a gene. CDR1 and CDR2 (germline): MDHEN, SYDVKM. The CDR3 contains 16 residues. The CDR3 is CASSFWNSGLTGELFF. For the CDR3, the DNA is TGTGCCAGCAGTTTTTGGAATAGCGGGCTAACCGGGGAGCTGTTTTTT.

V is TRBV19 and J is TRBJ1-4, with no clear D. The CDR3 contains 13 residues. Germline V CDR1 and CDR2: LNHDA, SQIVND (reference sequence). Trimming pared 9 bases from V and 8 bases from J, leaving 16 bases between. The CDR3 DNA sequence: TGTGCCAGCCTCAGACGGGGTGACGAAAAACTGTTTTTT. It specifies CASLRRGDEKLFF.

The rearrangement joins TRBV7-2 to TRBJ1-2, with D uncertain. The V end lost 1 base, the J end lost 8 bases, and 14 bases lay between the germline ends. The CDR3 length is 14 residues. The V gene's germline CDR1 is SGHTA and CDR2 FQGNSA. The CDR3 DNA is TGTGCCAGCAGCTTAGGTCCCAGTTCGGGAGGCTACACCTTC. Translating it yields CASSLGPSSGGYTF.

This clone is a singleton in its sample. The chain links TRBV4-1 to TRBJ2-5; the match to TRBD2 covers 11 bases. Trimming removed 1 base from V and 4 bases from J; junction bases left unmatched: 2. The CDR3 spans 15 residues. The germline gives CDR1 MGHRA, CDR2 YSYEKL. This CDR3 reads CASSQVAGGGETQYF. CDR3 in DNA: TGCGCCAGCAGCCAAGTAGCGGGAGGGGGAGAGACCCAGTACTTC.

This chain links TRBV6-5 with TRBJ2-7, with a weak D call TRBD2 (5 bases). The CDR3 runs 15 residues. Germline assignment: CDR1 MNHEY and CDR2 SVGAGI. The V and J ends lost 0 bases and 7 bases respectively, with 16 bases between them. The CDR3 bases are TGTGCCAGCAGTTACTCGAATACGGGGTCGGGGGAGCAGTACTTC. Its translation is CASSYSNTGSGEQYF.

This rearrangement joins TRBV5-1 to TRBJ1-1; D remains unclear. The CDR3 runs 14 residues. The germline V and J ends were trimmed by 0 bases and 1 base, with 7 bases remaining between them. CDR1 SGHRS and CDR2 YFSETQ come from the germline V gene. This chain's CDR3 is CASSLGHGNTEAFF. CDR3 in DNA: TGCGCCAGCAGCTTGGGACACGGGAACACTGAAGCTTTCTTT.